Sequencing of this T cell receptor beta chain was carried out in a study of identical twins. This clonotype was detected many times. Using its own MiXCR run on the 5' RACE reads, TCRdb lists one record per CDR3 protein. The sample shows 250,000 to 350,000 distinct CDR3 sequences, 8% to 9% of them seen only once. This sample was also put to use in a study of yellow fever vaccine responses in identical twins.

What was sequenced was memory (CD45RO+) T cells sorted from blood. This receptor was taken from a woman younger than 30 in good health.

The CDR3 is CASSPSGTTNEKLFF. The DNA of the CDR3 is TGCGCCAGCAGCCCATCCGGGACAACTAATGAAAAACTGTTTTTT. The chain uses TRBV5-1 and TRBJ1-4; D remains unclear. The germline V gene encodes CDR1 SGHRS and CDR2 YFSETQ. Trimming removed 4 bases from V and 0 bases from J, with 10 bases in between. The CDR3 is made up of 15 amino acids.